This TCR beta chain was sequenced for a study of shared clonotypes between healthy human individuals. Study context: Each donor contributed plates that comprised three CD4 naive, three CD4 memory, two CD8 naive and one CD8 memory. General study results and limits: Limitation of the genetic and exposure-history diversity represented came from the few donors. Generation of non-shared clonotypes was less probable than generation of clonotypes shared by all four donors. Memory subsets generally showed lower estimated richness than naive subsets.

As for this clone: Antigen: not known.

Profiling relied on immunoSEQ multiplex PCR, and the TCRdb table lists in-frame clones only, not all of them. The repertoire holds 800,000 to 1,200,000 clones, with about 80% as singletons. V lost 0 bases and J 6 bases, leaving 12 bases between the germline ends. Germline V gene lookup returns CDR1 KGHSY and CDR2 FQNENV. The length of the CDR3 is 15 residues. This clonotype was sampled from a man aged 18 to 30 in good health. Some clones in this sample may be carry-over from other donors' samples. V usage is TRBV16 and J usage is TRBJ2-1; D is possibly TRBD1 (5 bases). Sequencing was performed on memory CD4+ T cells from PBMCs. This sample's subset: CD45RA-negative fraction. CDR3 amino acids: CASSQSGSGINEQFF. DNA for the CDR3: TGTGCCAGCAGCCAATCTGGTTCAGGGATCAATGAGCAGTTCTTC.